This T cell receptor (beta chain) was found in a study of blood T cell repertoires in COVID-19. Whole-study context: T cells, B-cell-depleted T cells, or PBMCs provided the cDNA or gDNA that served as material.

As processed by the authors: Estimation of nucleated cell counts relied on the amplification of reference gene primers. Generated by immunoSEQ multiplex PCR, the TCRdb table keeps only in-frame clones and is missing some. Clonal size and the V and J genes are those of that table, whereas D and trimming came from the DNA. The profile covers around 200,000 clones, with 83% appearing a single time and 2.5% to 3% taken by the ten largest. This TCR was sampled from a man aged 50-59 years with active or convalescent COVID-19. The sequencing sample was made of peripheral blood.

The CDR3 loop is CASSPSGSSYEQYF. The CDR3 DNA reads as TGTGCCAGCAGCCCCTCGGGGAGCTCCTACGAGCAGTACTTC. J is TRBJ2-7 and V is TRBV6-5, with a possible D match to TRBD2 (5 bases). Germline values: CDR1 MNHEY, CDR2 SVGAGI. The CDR3 extends over 14 amino acids. V lost 6 bases and J 0 bases, leaving 12 bases between the germline ends.